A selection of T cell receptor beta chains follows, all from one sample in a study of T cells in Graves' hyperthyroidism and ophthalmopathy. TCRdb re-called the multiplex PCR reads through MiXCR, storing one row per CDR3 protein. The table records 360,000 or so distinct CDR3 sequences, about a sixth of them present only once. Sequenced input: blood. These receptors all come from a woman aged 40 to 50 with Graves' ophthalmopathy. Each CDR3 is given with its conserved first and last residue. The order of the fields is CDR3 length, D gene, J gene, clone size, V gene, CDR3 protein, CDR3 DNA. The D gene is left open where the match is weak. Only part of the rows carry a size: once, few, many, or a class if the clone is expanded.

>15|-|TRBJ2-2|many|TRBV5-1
CASSLIQGNTGELFF
TGCGCCAGCAGTCTTATCCAGGGGAACACCGGGGAGCTGTTTTTT
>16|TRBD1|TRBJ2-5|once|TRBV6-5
CASSYLGQGEQETQYF
TGTGCCAGCAGTTACTTAGGACAGGGAGAGCAAGAGACCCAGTACTTC
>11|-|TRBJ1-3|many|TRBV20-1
CSAPTGNTIYF
TGCAGTGCCCCGACTGGAAACACCATATATTTT
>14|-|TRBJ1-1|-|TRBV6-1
CASMKKRENTEAFF
TGTGCCAGCATGAAGAAGAGAGAGAACACTGAAGCTTTCTTT
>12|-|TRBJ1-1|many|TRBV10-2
CASSKADREAFF
TGCGCCAGCAGTAAAGCGGACAGAGAAGCTTTCTTT
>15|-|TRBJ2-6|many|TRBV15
CATSRDYSGANVLTF
TGTGCCACCAGCAGAGATTACTCTGGGGCCAACGTCCTGACTTTC
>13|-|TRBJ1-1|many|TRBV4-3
CASSQSTHAEAFF
TGCGCCAGCAGCCAATCGACGCACGCTGAAGCTTTCTTT
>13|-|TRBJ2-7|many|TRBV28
CATQPSAAYEQYF
TGTGCCACCCAACCTAGCGCCGCGTACGAGCAGTACTTC
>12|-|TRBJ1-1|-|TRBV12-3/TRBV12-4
CASSLPGLEAFF
TGTGCCAGCAGTCTCCCGGGACTTGAAGCTTTCTTT
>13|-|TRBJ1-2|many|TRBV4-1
CASSQESGNGYTF
TGCGCCAGCAGCCAAGAGTCAGGCAATGGCTACACCTTC
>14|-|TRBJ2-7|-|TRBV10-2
CASSESTGLAIQYF
TGCGCCAGCAGTGAGTCTACTGGGCTAGCGATCCAGTACTTC
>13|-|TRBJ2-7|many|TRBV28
CASSLYGAYEQYF
TGTGCCAGCAGTTTATATGGGGCCTACGAGCAGTACTTC
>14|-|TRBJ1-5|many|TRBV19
CATVDGSVGQPQHF
TGTGCCACCGTTGACGGCAGTGTAGGTCAGCCCCAGCATTTT
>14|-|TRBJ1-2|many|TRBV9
CASSYAGLSLFPTF
TGTGCCAGCAGCTATGCGGGACTCTCCCTCTTTCCCACCTTC